The present TCR beta chain was sequenced within a study of T cells in Graves' hyperthyroidism and ophthalmopathy. Graves' hyperthyroidism is called stable when ophthalmopathy does not progress within 18 months. Germline V gene data show CDR1 as MGHRA and CDR2 as YSYEKL. The length of the CDR3 is 13 residues. Deletions cut 1 base from V and 6 bases from J, with 10 bases between. RNA transcripts provided the source from which TCR beta CDR3 regions were amplified. TCR CDR3 regions were first amplified by RT-PCR with HTBI primers. In TCRdb, the multiplex PCR reads were re-called with MiXCR into one record per CDR3 protein. The table has 350,000 to 500,000 distinct CDR3 sequences, roughly 13% seen once.

The TCR was taken from a woman aged 18-29 years with Graves' hyperthyroidism. The sequenced material came from blood. The genes are TRBV4-1 and TRBJ2-7, with D perhaps TRBD2 (5 bases). The CDR3 nucleotides read TGCGCCAGCAGCCAAGTTTCGGGATCCGAGCAGTACTTC. Translated, it gives CASSQVSGSEQYF.